The 9 T cell receptor beta chains in this list originate from one sample, sequenced in a study of T cell changes during pregnancy in multiple sclerosis (dated by TCRdb to the late 2010s). Preparation of the library involved the immunoSEQ multiplex PCR assay. The table was pulled from immuneACCESS by TCRdb, which kept in-frame rearrangements only. Such tables lose some clones; where checked, under half of the loss comes from unresolved V genes, and the rest has no known cause. For this sample there are 85,000 to 130,000 clones; 90% to 95% appear just once. The ten largest make up approximately 0.88% of the sample. The sample in question was peripheral blood, obtained before pregnancy. The source is a female donor with multiple sclerosis, enrolled in a pregnancy study.

V is TRBV5-1 and J is TRBJ2-5, with a tentative D call TRBD2 (6 bases). The CDR3 is made up of 17 amino acids. Trimming pared 2 bases from V and 5 bases from J, leaving 22 bases between. Germline V gives CDR1 SGHRS, CDR2 YFSETQ. CDR3 region: CASSFSNPGLPEETQYF. CDR3 sequence (DNA): TGCGCCAGCAGCTTCTCCAACCCGGGACTTCCGGAGGAGACCCAGTACTTC. The variable domain in full, completed from reference TRBV5-1 and TRBJ2-5, reads KAGVTQTPRYLIKTRGQQVTLSCSPISGHRSVSWYQQTPGQGLQFLFEYFSETQRNKGNFPGRFSGRQFSNSRSEMNVSTLELGDSALYLCASSFSNPGLPEETQYFGPGTRLLVL.

This chain links TRBV5-4 with TRBJ1-1; 8 bases fit TRBD1. There are 13 residues in the CDR3. Germline lookup yields CDR1 SGHNT and CDR2 YYREEE (reference sequence). The trim removed 7 bases at V and 4 bases at J, leaving 6 bases unmatched. The CDR3 loop reads CASGLQGGTEAFF. CDR3 nucleotides: TGTGCCAGCGGTTTACAGGGGGGCACTGAAGCTTTCTTT.

V and J are TRBV7-9 and TRBJ2-7, with 9 nucleotides matching TRBD1. CDR3 length: 15 amino acids. Trimming at V came to 1 base and at J to 6 bases, leaving 7 bases not matched to a gene. Per germline, CDR1 SEHNR and CDR2 FQNEAQ (reference sequence). As DNA, the CDR3 is TGTGCCAGCAGCTTAGATGGGACAGGGTCGGCCGAGCAGTACTTC. Its protein product is CASSLDGTGSAEQYF. Supplemented by reference TRBV7-9 and TRBJ2-7, the full variable domain reads DTGVSQNPRHKITKRGQNVTFRCDPISEHNRLYWYRQTLGQGPEFLTYFQNEAQLEKSRLLSDRFSAERPKGSFSTLEIQRTEQGDSAMYLCASSLDGTGSAEQYFGPGTRLTVT.

This sequence joins TRBV28 and TRBJ1-2, with no clear D. The ends were cut back, 5 bases at V and 5 bases at J, with 21 bases in the middle. Germline V gives CDR1 MDHEN, CDR2 SYDVKM. The CDR3 covers 16 residues. The CDR3 DNA sequence: TGTGCCAGCAGTCCACCCCGCTCCCTGCTACAGTATGGCTACACCTTC. This translates into CASSPPRSLLQYGYTF.

The chain is built from TRBV6-5 and TRBJ2-1, with 13 bases lining up with TRBD2. Germline lookup yields CDR1 MNHEY and CDR2 SVGAGI. The CDR3 is made up of 14 amino acids. The V segment lost 7 bases and the J segment 7 bases; nucleotides outside the gene matches: 4. The CDR3 nucleotides read TGTGCCAGCACCCGGACTAGCGGGAGAAATGAGCAGTTCTTC. This codes for CASTRTSGRNEQFF.

This rearrangement joins TRBV9 to TRBJ2-1; a possible D gene is TRBD1 (6 bases). The CDR3 covers 20 residues. Germline V gene data show CDR1 as SGDLS and CDR2 as YYNGEE. Trimming pared 4 bases from V and 3 bases from J, leaving 29 bases between. CDR3 sequence: CASSQAPPSRDNHNYNEQFF. The CDR3 DNA follows: TGTGCCAGCAGCCAGGCACCTCCCTCCCGGGACAATCATAACTACAATGAGCAGTTCTTC.

The chain links TRBV7-9 to TRBJ2-5; TRBD2 might be the D (6 bases). The ends were cut back, 3 bases at V and 1 base at J, with 18 bases in the middle. This CDR3 is 17 amino acids long. Germline V gene data show CDR1 as SEHNR and CDR2 as FQNEAQ (reference sequence). CDR3: CASSLLKGRRGQETQYF. CDR3 DNA sequence: TGTGCCAGCAGCTTGCTTAAAGGAAGGAGGGGCCAAGAGACCCAGTACTTC.

This clone is a singleton in its sample. The V call is TRBV30, the J call TRBJ2-7, with 7 bases lining up with TRBD2. Germline trimming cut 1 base from V and 4 bases from J; bases unmatched to any gene: 4. This CDR3 is 13 amino acids long. Germline values: CDR1 GTSNPN, CDR2 SVGIG (reference sequence). The chain's CDR3 is CAWSEGGSYEQYF. CDR3 bases: TGTGCCTGGAGTGAGGGCGGGAGTTACGAGCAGTACTTC.

The chain combines TRBV5-4 with TRBJ2-7, with 12 bases aligning to TRBD2. Germline CDR1 SGHNT, CDR2 YYREEE (reference sequence). Unmatched junction bases numbered 7, after V lost 3 bases and J lost 3 bases. This CDR3 comprises 16 residues. The CDR3 loop is CASSSLGGLAGYEQYF. CDR3 nucleotides: TGTGCCAGCAGCTCCCTAGGGGGACTAGCGGGCTACGAGCAGTACTTC.